The source of this TCR beta chain is a study of shared clonotypes between healthy human individuals. With unsorted samples, genomic DNA was obtained from about 90 million PBMCs. The CDR3 is made up of 16 amino acids. V was pared by 2 bases and J by 1 base, with 12 bases between. Germline V gene sequence: CDR1 MNHNS, CDR2 SASEGT. Genomic DNA (from each subset) was split evenly across several immunoSEQ plates. The unsorted PBMC replicate PCRs were performed with about 0.3 ug DNA, roughly 30,000 T cell genomes. In the original processing: Filtering differed for immunoSEQ, which gave only junction sequences without quality scores. TCRdb's table, derived via immunoSEQ multiplex PCR, lists solely in-frame clones and lacks some. Clone size and V and J calls were adopted from that table, with D and trimming inferred from the DNA. The sample carries fewer than 600,000 clones, roughly 72% recorded once.

The rearrangement links TRBV6-1 to TRBJ2-1; perhaps TRBD1 as D (6 bases). The receptor was derived from a woman between 35 and 50 years old in good health. Some clones in this sample may be carry-over from other donors' samples. Specimen: PBMCs. The CDR3 spells CASSESWQGSYNEQFF. Written as DNA, the CDR3 is TGTGCCAGCAGTGAATCCTGGCAGGGGTCCTACAATGAGCAGTTCTTC.